The clone carrying this TCR beta chain was observed a handful of times. The CDR3 has 16 residues. V shed 4 bases and J 1 base; nucleotides not matched to a gene: 8. Germline lookup yields CDR1 LNHDA and CDR2 SQIVND (reference sequence). This sample is drawn from a study of T cell changes during pregnancy in multiple sclerosis. Assay used: immunoSEQ multiplex PCR; TCRdb lists only in-frame clones, some missing. Among 35,000 to 50,000 clones listed, around 90% were seen once. This TCR was sampled from a female donor with multiple sclerosis, enrolled in a pregnancy study. The genes are TRBV19 and TRBJ2-7; TRBD2 matches at 9 bases. The input for sequencing was CD4+ T cells from peripheral blood mononuclear cells, taken in the second trimester of pregnancy. The CDR3 DNA reads TGTGCCAGTAGTAGCGGGAGGGCCCGGTGGTCCTACGAGCAGTACTTC. It translates to CASSSGRARWSYEQYF.